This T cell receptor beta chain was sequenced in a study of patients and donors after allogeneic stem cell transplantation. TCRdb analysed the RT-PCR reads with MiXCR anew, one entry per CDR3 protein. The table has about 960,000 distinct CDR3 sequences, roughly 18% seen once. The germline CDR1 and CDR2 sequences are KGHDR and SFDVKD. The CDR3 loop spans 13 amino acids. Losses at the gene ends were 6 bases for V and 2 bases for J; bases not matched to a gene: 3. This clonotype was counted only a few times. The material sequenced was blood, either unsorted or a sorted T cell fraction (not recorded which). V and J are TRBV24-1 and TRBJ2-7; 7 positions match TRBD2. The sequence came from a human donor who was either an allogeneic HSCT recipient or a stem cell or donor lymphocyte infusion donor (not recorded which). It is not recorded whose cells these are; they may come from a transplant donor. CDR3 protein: CATSSGGTYEQYF. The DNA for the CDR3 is TGTGCCACCAGTTCGGGGGGAACCTACGAGCAGTACTTC.